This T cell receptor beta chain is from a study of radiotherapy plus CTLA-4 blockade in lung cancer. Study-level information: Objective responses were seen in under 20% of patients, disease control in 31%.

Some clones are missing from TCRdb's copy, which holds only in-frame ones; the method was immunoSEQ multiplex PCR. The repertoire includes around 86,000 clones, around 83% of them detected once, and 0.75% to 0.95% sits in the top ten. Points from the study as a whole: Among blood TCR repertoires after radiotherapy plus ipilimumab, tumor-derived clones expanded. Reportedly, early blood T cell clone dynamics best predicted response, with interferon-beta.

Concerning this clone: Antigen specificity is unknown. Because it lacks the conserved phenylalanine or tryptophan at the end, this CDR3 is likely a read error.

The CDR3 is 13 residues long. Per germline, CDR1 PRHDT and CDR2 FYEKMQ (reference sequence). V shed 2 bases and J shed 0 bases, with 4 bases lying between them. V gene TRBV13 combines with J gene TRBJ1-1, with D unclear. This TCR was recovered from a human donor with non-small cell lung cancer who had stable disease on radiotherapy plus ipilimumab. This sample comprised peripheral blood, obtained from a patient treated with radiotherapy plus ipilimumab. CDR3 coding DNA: TGTGCCAGCAGCTTAAAAATGAACACTGAAGCTTTCCTT. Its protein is CASSLKMNTEAFL.